These 27 T cell receptor beta chains came from one sample sequenced in a study of blood T cell repertoires in COVID-19. Sequencing was performed with immunoSEQ multiplex PCR; in TCRdb, only in-frame clones are kept and a portion is missing. Of roughly 250,000 clones listed, 75% to 90% are singletons. Source material: PBMCs or T cells enriched from blood (not recorded which). The receptors shown here come from a woman aged 18-30 years who had recovered from COVID-19.

The rearrangement uses TRBV24-1 and TRBJ1-5; D not resolved. The germline gives CDR1 KGHDR, CDR2 SFDVKD. Trimming took off 5 bases at V and 7 bases at J, with 11 bases between the two ends. The CDR3 consists of 13 residues. The CDR3 reads CATSGAGEQPQHF. CDR3 bases: TGTGCCACCAGTGGGGCGGGCGAACAGCCCCAGCATTTT.

The chain has TRBV27 and TRBJ2-7, with TRBD2 identical over 11 bases. The CDR3 spans 17 residues. The germline gives CDR1 MNHEY, CDR2 SMNVEV (reference sequence). V lost 3 bases and J lost 1; bases outside the gene matches: 8. CDR3 amino acids: CASSLTPTSGVSYEQYF. The CDR3, as DNA: TGTGCCAGCAGTTTGACCCCGACTAGCGGGGTTTCCTACGAGCAGTACTTC.

The rearrangement uses TRBV6-1 and TRBJ2-3; the D gene is possibly TRBD1 (6 bases). The CDR3 is 19 residues long. Germline CDR1 reads MNHNS; CDR2 reads SASEGT. V shed 4 bases and J shed 0 bases, with 23 bases lying between them. CDR3 nucleotide sequence: TGTGCCAGCAGTGTAATCGTACGGACAGCTCAGACTAGCACAGATACGCAGTATTTT. It translates to CASSVIVRTAQTSTDTQYF.

This clone was observed a few times. The CDR3 region is CASSPDRVPYNEQFF. CDR3 in DNA: TGTGCCAGTAGTCCCGACAGGGTCCCCTACAATGAGCAGTTCTTC. The chain links TRBV19 to TRBJ2-1; 7 bases are shared with TRBD1. With 5 bases clipped from V and 2 bases from J, the junction kept 6 bases outside the gene matches. The CDR3 loop spans 15 amino acids. The germline gives CDR1 LNHDA, CDR2 SQIVND (reference sequence).

V and J are TRBV6-2 or TRBV6-3 and TRBJ1-1; D is ambiguous. The CDR3 loop spans 15 amino acids. Germline lookup yields CDR1 MNHEY and CDR2 SVGEGT. Trimming removed 0 bases from V and 1 base from J, with 9 bases in between. The CDR3 nucleotides read TGTGCCAGCAGTTACTCGACTTTCCAGAACACTGAAGCTTTCTTT. It translates to CASSYSTFQNTEAFF.

The sample holds one count of this clone. The chain couples TRBV2 to TRBJ1-6, with TRBD1 identical over 10 bases. CDR3 length: 15 residues. Losses at the gene ends were 1 base for V and 10 bases for J; bases not matched to a gene: 4. The V gene's germline CDR1 is SNHLY and CDR2 FYNNEI. CDR3 amino acids: CASSEVGQGRSPLHF. Here the CDR3 DNA reads TGTGCCAGCAGTGAAGTGGGACAGGGGCGATCACCCCTCCACTTT.

For this clone: Additional DNA sequences in this sample encode the identical CDR3. The chain combines TRBV4-1 with TRBJ1-1; no clear D gene. With 2 bases removed from V and 1 base from J, the gap between germline ends came to 5 bases. Per the germline V gene, CDR1 is MGHRA and CDR2 is YSYEKL. The CDR3 covers 13 residues. CDR3 DNA: TGCGCCAGCAGCCAAACGGGGAACACTGAAGCTTTCTTT. Encoded protein: CASSQTGNTEAFF.

The chain couples TRBV7-2 to TRBJ1-1; 11 bases are shared with TRBD1. Per germline, CDR1 SGHTA and CDR2 FQGNSA. The V segment lost 5 bases and the J segment 11 bases; nucleotides outside the gene matches: 7. The CDR3 consists of 13 residues. CDR3 coding DNA: TGTGCCAGCAGCCGGGACAGGGGGAGTGGGGCTTTCTTT. The encoded protein is CASSRDRGSGAFF.

This rearrangement joins TRBV28 to TRBJ2-7, with TRBD1 identical over 7 bases. The CDR3 consists of 11 residues. Germline V gene lookup returns CDR1 MDHEN and CDR2 SYDVKM. With 10 bases clipped from V and 6 bases from J, the junction kept 6 bases outside the gene matches. CDR3 sequence: CATDRAGEQYF. As DNA, the CDR3 is TGTGCCACCGACAGGGCGGGCGAGCAGTACTTC. The full variable domain, in which reference TRBV28 and TRBJ2-7 provide the parts outside the CDR3, is DVKVTQSSRYLVKRTGEKVFLECVQDMDHENMFWYRQDPGLGLRLIYFSYDVKMKEKGDIPEGYSVSREKKERFSLILESASTNQTSMYLCATDRAGEQYFGPGTRLTVT.

The DNA for the CDR3 is TGTGCCAGCAGTGGGGACAGACCGTACAATGAGCAGTTCTTC. Its translation: CASSGDRPYNEQFF. The rearrangement links TRBV28 to TRBJ2-1, with TRBD1 matching 7 bases. The CDR3 runs 14 residues. Trimming cost V 5 bases and J 4 bases; bases outside gene matches: 5. The germline V gene encodes CDR1 MDHEN and CDR2 SYDVKM.

This sequence joins TRBV20-1 and TRBJ1-5; D may be TRBD1 (5 bases). CDR1 is DFQATT, CDR2 SNEGSKA, per germline (reference sequence). Trimming pared 6 bases from V and 11 bases from J, leaving 14 bases between. This CDR3 spans 11 amino acids. The CDR3 region has the DNA TGCAGTGCCACCGACCGGGGGGCCCAGCATTTT. It encodes CSATDRGAQHF.

This clone has just one count. The rearrangement links TRBV5-5 to TRBJ2-7, with 7 positions matching TRBD1. V trimming: 0 bases; J trimming: 5 bases; junction bases outside the gene matches: 5. CDR3 size: 14 residues. Germline assignment: CDR1 SGHKS and CDR2 YYEKEE (reference sequence). The chain's CDR3 is CASSLVGTVNEQYF. Written as DNA, the CDR3 is TGTGCCAGCAGCTTGGTCGGGACAGTGAACGAGCAGTACTTC. Filled out from reference TRBV5-5 and TRBJ2-7, the complete variable domain reads DAGVTQSPTHLIKTRGQQVTLRCSPISGHKSVSWYQQVLGQGPQFIFQYYEKEERGRGNFPDRFSARQFPNYSSELNVNALLLGDSALYLCASSLVGTVNEQYFGPGTRLTVT.

The CDR3 DNA reads TGCGCCAGCAGCATTTCCTACGGTTCGTACGAGCAGTACTTC. Protein: CASSISYGSYEQYF. The chain joins TRBV4-1 to TRBJ2-7; D is unresolved. The CDR3 extends over 14 amino acids. The V gene lost 5 bases and the J gene lost 4 bases, with 15 bases spanning the gap. Germline V gene lookup returns CDR1 MGHRA and CDR2 YSYEKL.

The V call is TRBV18, the J call TRBJ1-1, with 11 bases lining up with TRBD1. CDR1 is KGHSH, CDR2 LQKENI, per germline. V lost 3 bases, J lost 1 base, and 1 base stayed unmatched. CDR3 length equals 15 residues. CDR3 loop: CASSPGTGGNTEAFF. CDR3 in DNA: TGTGCCAGCTCACCCGGGACAGGGGGGAACACTGAAGCTTTCTTT.

This rearrangement joins TRBV5-6 to TRBJ1-4; 7 bases map to TRBD1. CDR3 length equals 16 residues. Trimming took 6 bases from V and 7 from J; bases not matched to a gene: 15. The germline gives CDR1 SGHDT, CDR2 YYEEEE. In nucleotides, the CDR3 is TGTGCCAGCACCTCCCCCCGAACAGGGGCGGGTGAAAAACTGTTTTTT. It yields the protein CASTSPRTGAGEKLFF.

This rearrangement joins TRBV4-1 to TRBJ2-3; D might be TRBD1 (6 bases). Germline V lookup: CDR1 MGHRA, CDR2 YSYEKL. Trimming left V 0 bases short and J 6 bases short, with 34 bases between. The CDR3 contains 22 residues. The CDR3 sequence: CASSQEFLKDPTGTSTADTQYF. In nucleotides, the CDR3 is TGCGCCAGCAGCCAAGAATTTCTCAAAGATCCGACCGGGACATCAACGGCCGATACGCAGTATTTT.

The CDR3 here is CASSLSGSNQPQHF. Here the CDR3 DNA reads TGTGCCAGCAGTTTATCCGGGAGTAATCAGCCCCAGCATTTT. This rearrangement joins TRBV27 to TRBJ1-5, with D uncertain. V lost 0 bases to trimming and J lost 4 bases, with 7 bases between them. The germline CDR1 and CDR2 sequences are MNHEY and SMNVEV (reference sequence). There are 14 residues in the CDR3.

V gene TRBV27 combines with J gene TRBJ1-2; D ambiguous. V was shortened by 5 bases and J by 2 bases, with 12 bases between the two germline ends. The CDR3 contains 14 residues. Looked up from germline, CDR1 is MNHEY and CDR2 is SMNVEV (reference sequence). For the CDR3, the DNA is TGTGCCAGCAGTCCCACGGGAGGGAACTATGGCTACACCTTC. This translates into CASSPTGGNYGYTF.

This chain links TRBV5-4 with TRBJ2-1, with TRBD2 matching over 9 bases. Looked up from germline, CDR1 is SGHNT and CDR2 is YYREEE (reference sequence). J was trimmed by 8 bases and V by 1 base; bases with no gene match: 10. This CDR3 spans 16 amino acids. CDR3 sequence reads: CASSLRKRGARDEQFF. The CDR3 DNA reads as TGTGCCAGCAGCTTGCGAAAGCGGGGGGCTAGGGATGAGCAGTTCTTC.

V gene TRBV2 combines with J gene TRBJ2-7, with D uncertain. Trimming took off 6 bases at V and 2 bases at J, with 14 bases between the two ends. There are 14 residues in the CDR3. From germline, CDR1 is SNHLY and CDR2 FYNNEI. CDR3 sequence reads: CASSRADSPYEQYF. CDR3 bases: TGTGCCAGCAGCCGAGCAGACTCGCCCTACGAGCAGTACTTC. The complete variable domain, with remaining parts taken from reference TRBV2 and TRBJ2-7, reads EPEVTQTPSHQVTQMGQEVILRCVPISNHLYFYWYRQILGQKVEFLVSFYNNEISEKSEIFDDQFSVERPDGSNFTLKIRSTKLEDSAMYFCASSRADSPYEQYFGPGTRLTVT.

This clone occurred once. The V gene is TRBV14, the J gene TRBJ2-5, with no clear D. CDR3 length: 13 residues. V lost 4 bases and J 5 bases, leaving 11 bases between the germline ends. Germline CDR1 reads SGHDN; CDR2 reads FVKESK. This chain's CDR3 is CASSLSLLETQYF. CDR3 coding DNA: TGTGCCAGCAGCCTTAGCTTGTTGGAGACCCAGTACTTC.

The chain combines TRBV7-8 with TRBJ2-3; D is perhaps TRBD2 (6 bases). CDR1 SGHVS and CDR2 FQNEAQ come from the germline V gene. V was cut by 5 bases and J by 0 bases, with 15 bases left in between. CDR3 length: 16 residues. The CDR3 loop reads CASSLLALGSTDTQYF. The CDR3 DNA sequence: TGTGCCAGCAGCCTACTAGCACTTGGGAGCACAGATACGCAGTATTTT.

V gene TRBV3-1 (or the pseudogene TRBV3-2) combines with J gene TRBJ1-4; D uncertain. Trimming removed 4 bases from V and 5 bases from J, with 5 bases in between. Germline CDR1 reads LGHDT; CDR2 reads YNNKEL (reference sequence). This CDR3 spans 12 amino acids. CDR3 residues: CASSRANEKLFF. Here the CDR3 DNA reads TGTGCCAGCAGCCGGGCCAATGAAAAACTGTTTTTT.

The V gene is TRBV2, the J gene TRBJ1-2; D is unresolved. CDR1 is SNHLY, CDR2 FYNNEI, per germline. CDR3 length: 13 amino acids. V was pared by 2 bases and J by 12 bases, with 16 bases between. CDR3 coding DNA: TGTGCCAGCAGTGAAACGGGCCAGGAGGGAAACACCTTC. It specifies CASSETGQEGNTF. Full variable domain (remainder filled in from reference TRBV2 and TRBJ1-2): EPEVTQTPSHQVTQMGQEVILRCVPISNHLYFYWYRQILGQKVEFLVSFYNNEISEKSEIFDDQFSVERPDGSNFTLKIRSTKLEDSAMYFCASSETGQEGNTFGSGTRLTVV.

The genes are TRBV28 and TRBJ1-1; the match to TRBD1 covers 7 bases. J gave up 4 bases and V 3 bases, and 11 bases lay outside the gene matches. Germline V gives CDR1 MDHEN, CDR2 SYDVKM. CDR3 length: 16 amino acids. CDR3: CASSFPQDAGGTEAFF. In DNA, the CDR3 is TGTGCCAGCAGTTTCCCTCAGGACGCAGGGGGCACTGAAGCTTTCTTT. The entire variable domain, with the rest obtained from reference TRBV28 and TRBJ1-1, is as follows: DVKVTQSSRYLVKRTGEKVFLECVQDMDHENMFWYRQDPGLGLRLIYFSYDVKMKEKGDIPEGYSVSREKKERFSLILESASTNQTSMYLCASSFPQDAGGTEAFFGQGTRLTVV.

This chain joins TRBV3-1 (or the pseudogene TRBV3-2) and TRBJ1-2, with a weak D call TRBD1 (5 bases). The V gene's germline CDR1 is LGHDT and CDR2 YNNKEL (reference sequence). There are 14 residues in the CDR3. Trimming cost V 0 bases and J 4 bases, with 9 bases left between them. CDR3 region: CASSQDSRVYGYTF. CDR3 DNA sequence: TGTGCCAGCAGCCAAGATAGCAGGGTCTATGGCTACACCTTC.

The rearrangement joins TRBV19 to TRBJ1-1; tentatively, D is TRBD1 (6 bases). The CDR3 runs 13 residues. Germline CDR1 is LNHDA and CDR2 is SQIVND (reference sequence). The V and J ends lost 5 bases and 7 bases respectively, with 14 bases between them. The chain's CDR3 is CASSPWQGIEAFF. CDR3 bases: TGTGCCAGTAGTCCGTGGCAGGGGATTGAAGCTTTCTTT.